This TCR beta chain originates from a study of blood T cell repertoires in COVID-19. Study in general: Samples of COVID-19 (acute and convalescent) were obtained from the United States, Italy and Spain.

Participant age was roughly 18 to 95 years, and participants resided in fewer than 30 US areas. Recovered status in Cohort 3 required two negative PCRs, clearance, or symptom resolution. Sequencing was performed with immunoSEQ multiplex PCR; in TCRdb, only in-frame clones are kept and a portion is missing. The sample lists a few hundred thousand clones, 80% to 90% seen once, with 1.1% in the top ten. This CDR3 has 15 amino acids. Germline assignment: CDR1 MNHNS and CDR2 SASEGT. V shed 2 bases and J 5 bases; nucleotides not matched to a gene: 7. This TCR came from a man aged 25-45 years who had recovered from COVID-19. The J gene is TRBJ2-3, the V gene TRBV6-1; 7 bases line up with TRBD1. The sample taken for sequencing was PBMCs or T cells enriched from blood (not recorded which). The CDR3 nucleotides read TGTGCCAGCAGTGAAACATGGGGACAGCAAGATACGCAGTATTTT. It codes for CASSETWGQQDTQYF.